The entry that follows covers one T cell receptor beta chain sequence. The CDR3 loop spans 13 amino acids. The germline V gene has CDR1 SGDLS and CDR2 YYNGEE. V lost 4 bases to trimming and J lost 4 bases, with 11 bases between them. The data originate from a study of blood T cell repertoires in COVID-19. About the study: Samples of COVID-19 (acute and convalescent) were obtained from the United States, Italy and Spain. PBMCs, B-cell-depleted T cells, or T cells were the source of the cDNA or gDNA that made up the material.

In the original analysis: Amplification from reference gene primers served as the basis for estimated nucleated cell counts. Sequencing used immunoSEQ multiplex PCR; TCRdb keeps in-frame clones, though not all of them. V, J and clone size reflect that table, while D and trimming were determined from the DNA. The sample yields fewer than 200,000 clones, roughly nine tenths seen once. V and J are TRBV9 and TRBJ1-2; tentatively, D is TRBD1 (5 bases). The receptor was isolated from a man younger than 30 who had recovered from COVID-19. The sequenced sample was peripheral blood. DNA of the CDR3: TGTGCCAGCAGCCCCCCGGGGGGCTATGGCTACACCTTC. It translates to CASSPPGGYGYTF. The full variable domain, completed using reference TRBV9 and TRBJ1-2, is DSGVTQTPKHLITATGQRVTLRCSPRSGDLSVYWYQQSLDQGLQFLIQYYNGEERAKGNILERFSAQQFPDLHSELNLSSLELGDSALYFCASSPPGGYGYTFGSGTRLTVV.